This T cell receptor (beta chain) was identified during a study of shared clonotypes between healthy human individuals. Study-wide context: The donor pool was made up of a couple of women and three men aged 18 to 49.

Authors' analysis steps: Without quality scores, immunoSEQ junctional reads could not be filtered like full-length reads. The protocol was immunoSEQ multiplex PCR, while the TCRdb copy is restricted to in-frame clones and leaves out a portion. V and J calls and clone size come straight from that table; D and trimming were deduced from the DNA. Seen here are roughly 520,000 clones, around 96% observed once, and the top ten hold about 0.06%. The CDR3 extends over 14 amino acids. The germline V gene has CDR1 SGHRS and CDR2 YFSETQ. The V gene lost 0 bases and the J gene lost 1 base, with 7 bases spanning the gap.

The genes are TRBV5-1 and TRBJ1-2; D remains ambiguous. This sequence was found in a woman aged 25 to 39 in good health. The sequenced sample was naive CD4+ T cells sorted from blood. Specified subset: CD45RA+ positively selected. DNA for the CDR3: TGCGCCAGCAGCTTGGAGGGCCATAACTATGGCTACACCTTC. Translation gives CASSLEGHNYGYTF.